What follows are 19 T cell receptor beta chains derived from one specimen sequenced in a study of T cell responses to AZD1222 COVID-19 vaccine. Libraries were prepared by immunoSEQ multiplex PCR; TCRdb keeps only in-frame clonotypes and omits some of them. The data show 200,000 or so clones, with approximately 90% seen just once and roughly 0.99% held by the top ten. The input for sequencing was peripheral blood, taken on day 0 of AZD1222 vaccination. The receptor source for this set is an adult in good health.

The rearrangement links TRBV11-1 to TRBJ1-1, with D possibly being TRBD1 (6 bases). This CDR3 comprises 16 residues. Per the germline V gene, CDR1 is SGHAT and CDR2 is FQDESV (reference sequence). V was pared by 2 bases and J by 4 bases, with 17 bases between. CDR3 loop: CASSLNSGAGGTEAFF. CDR3 bases: TGTGCCAGCAGCTTAAATTCGGGGGCTGGTGGCACTGAAGCTTTCTTT.

J is TRBJ1-2 and V is TRBV6-4, with D unclear. The CDR3 has 11 residues. Between the trimmed V and J ends, which lost 0 bases and 7 bases, there was a span of 3 bases. The germline gives CDR1 MRHNA, CDR2 SNTAGT. CDR3 coding DNA: TGTGCCAGCAGTGACTCGAGTGGCTACACCTTC. Amino acids: CASSDSSGYTF.

This clone was detected once. V gene TRBV27 combines with J gene TRBJ1-4, with D possibly matching TRBD1 (5 bases). Per germline, CDR1 MNHEY and CDR2 SMNVEV (reference sequence). CDR3 length: 14 amino acids. Trimming removed 3 bases at V and 5 bases at J, with 10 bases between. CDR3 sequence reads: CASSFLGGNEKLFF. DNA for the CDR3: TGTGCCAGCAGTTTTCTCGGGGGGAATGAAAAACTGTTTTTT.

The chain recombines TRBV28 with TRBJ2-7; 8 bases are a match to TRBD1. J gave up 6 bases and V 2 bases, and 3 bases lay outside the gene matches. There are 13 residues in the CDR3. Germline V gene data show CDR1 as MDHEN and CDR2 as SYDVKM. In DNA, the CDR3 is TGTGCCAGCAGTTTACCGACAGGGGTCGAGCAGTACTTC. This encodes CASSLPTGVEQYF.

This chain connects TRBV13 to TRBJ2-7; the match to TRBD2 covers 11 bases. The germline V gene encodes CDR1 PRHDT and CDR2 FYEKMQ (reference sequence). The CDR3 loop spans 15 amino acids. V lost 4 bases and J lost 3; bases outside the gene matches: 5. The CDR3 DNA sequence: TGTGCCAGCAGCTCGCGGGGGACTAGCGGCTACGAGCAGTACTTC. As protein: CASSSRGTSGYEQYF.

J is TRBJ1-5 and V is TRBV29-1, with D maybe TRBD1 (6 bases). Trimming removed 5 bases from V and 8 bases from J, with 16 bases in between. Germline loops: CDR1 SQVTM, CDR2 ANQGSEA. This CDR3 contains 13 residues. DNA for the CDR3: TGCAGCGTTCGCAGGGGTTTAAGTGAGCCCCAGCATTTT. Translating gives CSVRRGLSEPQHF. The full variable domain, completed using reference TRBV29-1 and TRBJ1-5, is SAVISQKPSRDICQRGTSLTIQCQVDSQVTMMFWYRQQPGQSLTLIATANQGSEATYESGFVIDKFPISRPNLTFSTLTVSNMSPEDSSIYLCSVRRGLSEPQHFGDGTRLSIL.

The chain has TRBV7-6 and TRBJ1-6, with D unresolved. V lost 2 bases, J lost 7 bases, and 15 bases lay in between. CDR1 SGHVS and CDR2 FNYEAQ come from the germline V gene. There are 16 residues in the CDR3. Here the CDR3 DNA reads TGTGCCAGCAGCTTATACTTACGGATTGGCAATTCACCCCTCCACTTT. This translates into CASSLYLRIGNSPLHF.

This chain uses TRBV18 with TRBJ1-2; TRBD1 is a possible D gene (6 bases). The germline gives CDR1 KGHSH, CDR2 LQKENI. This CDR3 comprises 14 residues. Between the trimmed V and J ends, which lost 3 bases and 8 bases, there was a span of 16 bases. The CDR3 spells CASSPGQLQGGYTF. The CDR3 bases are TGTGCCAGCTCACCCGGACAGCTCCAGGGCGGCTACACCTTC.

The gene calls are TRBV5-1 and TRBJ2-7; TRBD1 agrees at 9 bases. This CDR3 is built from 14 residues. Trimming at V came to 4 bases and at J to 3 bases, leaving 5 bases not matched to a gene. The germline V gene encodes CDR1 SGHRS and CDR2 YFSETQ. Here the CDR3 DNA reads TGCGCCAGCAGCAGGGGACAGGGCTACTACGAGCAGTACTTC. Translating gives CASSRGQGYYEQYF.

J is TRBJ1-6 and V is TRBV27; unclear D gene. The V gene lost 3 bases and the J gene lost 7 bases, with 7 bases spanning the gap. The V gene's germline CDR1 is MNHEY and CDR2 SMNVEV (reference sequence). This CDR3 is 13 amino acids long. CDR3 nucleotide sequence: TGTGCCAGCAGTTTTGTGGGGAATTCACCCCTCCACTTT. Encoded protein: CASSFVGNSPLHF.

The chain employs TRBV27 and TRBJ1-3; D is unresolved. The CDR3 length is 14 residues. The V gene lost 7 bases and the J gene lost 0 bases, with 10 bases spanning the gap. CDR1 is MNHEY, CDR2 SMNVEV, per germline (reference sequence). The CDR3 reads CASKSDLSGNTIYF. DNA for the CDR3: TGTGCCAGCAAGAGTGACCTCTCTGGAAACACCATATATTTT.

This chain joins TRBV27 and TRBJ1-6; possible D gene TRBD1, 5 bases. Germline V gene sequence: CDR1 MNHEY, CDR2 SMNVEV (reference sequence). V lost 5 bases and J 7 bases, leaving 12 bases between the germline ends. The CDR3 spans 14 residues. The CDR3, as DNA: TGTGCCAGCAGTCCCCGTGGGGGGAATTCACCCCTCCACTTT. This gives the protein CASSPRGGNSPLHF.

The chain combines TRBV29-1 with TRBJ1-1; TRBD1 matches at 7 bases. Per the germline V gene, CDR1 is SQVTM and CDR2 is ANQGSEA. V lost 2 bases to trimming and J lost 5 bases; unmatched junction nucleotides: 5. The CDR3 extends over 13 amino acids. CDR3 coding DNA: TGCAGCGTTGAAAAGGGGGCGCGAACTGAAGCTTTCTTT. Translated: CSVEKGARTEAFF. Together with reference TRBV29-1 and TRBJ1-1, the CDR3 gives the full variable domain: SAVISQKPSRDICQRGTSLTIQCQVDSQVTMMFWYRQQPGQSLTLIATANQGSEATYESGFVIDKFPISRPNLTFSTLTVSNMSPEDSSIYLCSVEKGARTEAFFGQGTRLTVV.

The CDR3 nucleotides are TGTGCCAGCAGTAACGGGAGGGCGGGCTACAATGAGCAGTTCTTC. Residues: CASSNGRAGYNEQFF. The V and J genes are TRBV7-2 and TRBJ2-1; 8 bases are a match to TRBD2. This CDR3 is 15 amino acids long. Germline assignment: CDR1 SGHTA and CDR2 FQGNSA. V gave up 6 bases and J gave up 3 bases; unmatched junction bases: 7. The full variable domain, in which reference TRBV7-2 and TRBJ2-1 provide the parts outside the CDR3, is GAGVSQSPSNKVTEKGKDVELRCDPISGHTALYWYRQSLGQGLEFLIYFQGNSAPDKSGLPSDRFSAERTGGSVSTLTIQRTQQEDSAVYLCASSNGRAGYNEQFFGPGTRLTVL.

The J gene is TRBJ1-2, the V gene TRBV7-9; perhaps TRBD1 as D (5 bases). The V gene lost 7 bases and the J gene lost 0 bases, with 12 bases spanning the gap. The CDR3 is 14 residues long. The germline V gene encodes CDR1 SEHNR and CDR2 FQNEAQ (reference sequence). CDR3: CASIRDGANYGYTF. Written as DNA, the CDR3 is TGTGCCAGCATTCGGGACGGAGCTAACTATGGCTACACCTTC.

CDR3 DNA: TGTGCCAGCAGTCTTGCTGGGATCAGGAATGAGCAGTTCTTC. It specifies CASSLAGIRNEQFF. The chain uses TRBV27 and TRBJ2-1; D remains ambiguous. The CDR3 is 14 residues long. Germline V gene lookup returns CDR1 MNHEY and CDR2 SMNVEV (reference sequence). V dropped 5 bases and J dropped 7 bases, with 15 bases sitting between them.

As DNA, the CDR3 is TGTGCCACCAGTGAACCCAGCGGGAGGAACTACAATGAGCAGTTCTTC. It translates to CATSEPSGRNYNEQFF. The chain is built from TRBV24-1 and TRBJ2-1; TRBD2 aligns across 9 bases. The CDR3 sequence is 16 residues long. The germline V gene encodes CDR1 KGHDR and CDR2 SFDVKD. The J segment lost 3 bases and the V segment lost 4 bases, leaving 6 bases of the junction unmatched.

The rearrangement uses TRBV9 and TRBJ2-5; 7 bases line up with TRBD1. Germline assignment: CDR1 SGDLS and CDR2 YYNGEE. V was clipped by 4 bases and J by 3 bases; unmatched bases: 12. The CDR3 sequence is 16 residues long. CDR3: CASSTRQGILEETQYF. The CDR3 coding sequence is TGTGCCAGCAGCACCCGACAGGGAATTCTTGAAGAGACCCAGTACTTC.

V usage is TRBV19 and J usage is TRBJ2-1; tentative D call: TRBD2 (6 bases). This CDR3 spans 13 amino acids. CDR1 is LNHDA and CDR2 is SQIVND in the germline V gene (reference sequence). V lost 6 bases, J lost 8 bases, and 14 bases lay in between. Here the CDR3 DNA reads TGTGCCAGTAGGACGACTAGGGTCGATGAGCAGTTCTTC. Its translation: CASRTTRVDEQFF.